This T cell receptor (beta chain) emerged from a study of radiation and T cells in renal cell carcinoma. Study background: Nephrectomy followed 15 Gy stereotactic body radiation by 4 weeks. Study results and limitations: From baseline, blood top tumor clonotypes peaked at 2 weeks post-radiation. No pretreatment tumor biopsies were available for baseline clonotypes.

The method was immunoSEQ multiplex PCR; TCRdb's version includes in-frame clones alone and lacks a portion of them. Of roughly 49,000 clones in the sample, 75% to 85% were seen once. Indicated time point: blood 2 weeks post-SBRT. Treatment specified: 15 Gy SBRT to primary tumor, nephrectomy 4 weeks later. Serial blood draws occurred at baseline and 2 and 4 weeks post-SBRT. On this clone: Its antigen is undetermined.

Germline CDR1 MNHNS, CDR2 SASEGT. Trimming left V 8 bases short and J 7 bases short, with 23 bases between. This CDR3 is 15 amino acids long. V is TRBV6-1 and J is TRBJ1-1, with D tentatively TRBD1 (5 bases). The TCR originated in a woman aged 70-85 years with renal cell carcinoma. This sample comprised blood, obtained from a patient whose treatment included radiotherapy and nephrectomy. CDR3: CASLSGKGPLGEAFF. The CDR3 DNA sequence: TGTGCCAGCTTATCTGGGAAGGGGCCCCTAGGTGAAGCTTTCTTT.